This TCR beta chain was documented in a study of blood T cell repertoires in COVID-19. For the study at large: Spain, Italy and the United States supplied samples that represented acute and convalescent COVID-19. Nucleic acid was either cDNA or gDNA, and it came from T cells, B-cell-depleted T cells, or PBMCs.

Trimming removed 11 bases at V and 2 bases at J, with 15 bases between. Germline lookup yields CDR1 SEHNR and CDR2 FQNEAQ (reference sequence). There are 14 residues in the CDR3. As originally analysed: Scientists estimated how many nucleated cells there were by amplifying reference gene primers. Profiling relied on immunoSEQ multiplex PCR, and the TCRdb table lists in-frame clones only, not all of them. V and J calls and clone size are copied from that table; D and trimming were computed from the DNA. This table has 84,000 or so clones, almost 95% appearing once. The specimen was peripheral blood. The genes are TRBV7-9 and TRBJ1-4; D call uncertain. The sequence came from a woman in her sixties with active COVID-19. The CDR3 sequence is CACHRDSTNEKLFF. The CDR3 coding sequence is TGTGCCTGCCACCGCGATTCTACTAATGAAAAACTGTTTTTT. The complete variable domain, with remaining parts taken from reference TRBV7-9 and TRBJ1-4, reads DTGVSQNPRHKITKRGQNVTFRCDPISEHNRLYWYRQTLGQGPEFLTYFQNEAQLEKSRLLSDRFSAERPKGSFSTLEIQRTEQGDSAMYLCACHRDSTNEKLFFGSGTQLSVL.